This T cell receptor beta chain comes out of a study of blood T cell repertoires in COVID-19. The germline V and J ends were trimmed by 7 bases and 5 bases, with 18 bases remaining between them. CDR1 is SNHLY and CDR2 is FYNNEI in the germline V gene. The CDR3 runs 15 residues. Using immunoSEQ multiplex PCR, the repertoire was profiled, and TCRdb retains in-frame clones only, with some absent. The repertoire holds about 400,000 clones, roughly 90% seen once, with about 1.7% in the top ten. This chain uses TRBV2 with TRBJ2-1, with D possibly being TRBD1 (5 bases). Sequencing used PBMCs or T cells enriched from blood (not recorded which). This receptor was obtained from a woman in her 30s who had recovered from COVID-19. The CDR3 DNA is TGTGCCAGCAAGGTCTTACAGGTCGACCACAATGAGCAGTTCTTC. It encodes CASKVLQVDHNEQFF.